The 10 T cell receptor beta chains in this list originate from one sample, sequenced in a study of metastatic and nonmetastatic thyroid tumors. Patients underwent thyroid surgery, and none had received any treatment before it. TCRdb re-analyzed the PCR reads through MiXCR. The data contain tens of thousands of clones, roughly 29% of them seen just once; the ten biggest clones take up 15% to 20%. The sample taken for sequencing was blood. These receptors were collected from a female donor with papillary thyroid cancer or a benign thyroid nodule (not recorded which). Some clones in this sample may be carry-over from other donors' samples.

This clone was counted only a few times. The chain couples TRBV10-3 to TRBJ1-3; no reliable D call. The V gene's germline CDR1 is ENHRY and CDR2 SYGVKD. V was trimmed by 3 bases and J by 8 bases, leaving 8 bases between them. The CDR3 is 12 amino acids. The CDR3 protein is CAISELRDTIYF. CDR3 in DNA: TGTGCCATCAGTGAATTAAGGGACACCATATATTTT.

The sample holds many counts of this clone. V usage is TRBV5-1 and J usage is TRBJ2-3; 12 bases line up with TRBD2. Germline assignment: CDR1 SGHRS and CDR2 YFSETQ. After removal of 4 bases from V and 4 bases from J, the junction contained 1 base not matched to a gene. The CDR3 loop spans 14 amino acids. CDR3 sequence: CASSRTSGADTQYF. CDR3 DNA: TGCGCCAGCAGCAGGACTAGCGGGGCAGATACGCAGTATTTT.

Ten or more counts support this clone. The rearrangement links TRBV5-1 to TRBJ1-6; TRBD1 matches at 8 bases. The junction had 8 bases not matched to a gene; V was cut back by 2 bases and J by 7 bases. Germline loops: CDR1 SGHRS, CDR2 YFSETQ. This CDR3 has 16 amino acids. This chain's CDR3 is CASSFFPGQDNSPLHF. CDR3 sequence (DNA): TGCGCCAGCAGCTTCTTTCCGGGACAGGACAATTCACCCCTCCACTTT.

The rearrangement joins TRBV7-9 to TRBJ1-2; a weak D match, TRBD1 (5 bases). With 5 bases removed from V and 8 bases from J, the gap between germline ends came to 15 bases. CDR1 and CDR2 (germline): SEHNR, FQNEAQ (reference sequence). CDR3 length: 13 residues. The CDR3 loop reads CASSLGMSGGYTF. The CDR3 bases are TGTGCCAGCAGCCTCGGGATGTCAGGGGGCTACACCTTC.

Note on this clone: Given a much more abundant clone one base away, this may be a read error. The rearrangement links TRBV27 to TRBJ2-7; TRBD1 might be the D (6 bases). Between the trimmed V and J ends, which lost 7 bases and 2 bases, there was a span of 15 bases. Germline V gene data show CDR1 as MNHEY and CDR2 as SMNVEV (reference sequence). This CDR3 comprises 14 residues. DNA of the CDR3: TGTGCCAGCAACTTAAGACAGGTCCCCTACGAGCAGTACTTC. Amino acid sequence: CASNLRQVPYEQYF.

The CDR3 sequence is CSALTSGRGNEQFF. CDR3 DNA sequence: TGCAGTGCGCTCACTAGCGGGAGAGGCAATGAGCAGTTCTTC. The J gene is TRBJ2-1, the V gene TRBV20-1, with TRBD2 identical over 11 bases. Trimming took 6 bases from V and 6 from J; bases not matched to a gene: 7. The CDR3 has 14 residues. Germline V lookup: CDR1 DFQATT, CDR2 SNEGSKA (reference sequence).

This clone was seen many times. V and J are TRBV4-1 and TRBJ2-5; 7 positions match TRBD2. The ends lost 0 bases at V and 3 bases at J; junction bases unmatched: 4. Germline V gene lookup returns CDR1 MGHRA and CDR2 YSYEKL. This CDR3 has 15 residues. CDR3 sequence: CASSQDLLAEETQYF. In DNA, the CDR3 is TGCGCCAGCAGCCAAGATTTGCTAGCGGAAGAGACCCAGTACTTC.

This clone was recorded many times. The genes are TRBV5-1 and TRBJ2-3, with 8 nucleotides matching TRBD1. Looked up from germline, CDR1 is SGHRS and CDR2 is YFSETQ. The CDR3 covers 16 residues. The ends lost 4 bases at V and 2 bases at J; junction bases unmatched: 9. CDR3 DNA: TGCGCCAGCAGCCGCGGGACAGGTCTTACCACAGATACGCAGTATTTT. Its translation: CASSRGTGLTTDTQYF.

The gene calls are TRBV25-1 and TRBJ1-1, with D possibly matching TRBD1 (5 bases). Germline CDR1 and CDR2: MGHDK and SYGVNS. The CDR3 extends over 14 amino acids. Trimming took 4 bases from V and 1 from J, leaving 10 bases between them. The CDR3 nucleotides read TGTGCCAGCAGTGGACGACAGAGGAACACTGAAGCTTTCTTT. Residues: CASSGRQRNTEAFF.

Comment on this clone: The junction departs from the called germline gene at one end, perhaps through a read error. The V call is TRBV30, the J call TRBJ2-3, with unresolved D. This CDR3 is built from 14 residues. Germline values: CDR1 GTSNPN, CDR2 SVGIG (reference sequence). CDR3 nucleotides: TGTACCTGGAGTGTTGTCCATAGCACAGATACGCAGTATTTT. It specifies CTWSVVHSTDTQYF.